What follows are 9 T cell receptor beta chains derived from one specimen sequenced in a study of cytomegalovirus exposure and HLA in healthy donors. PCR amplification relied on 60 Vbeta primers (plus 13 Jbeta primers). Only in-frame clones appear in the TCRdb table, and some are missing; sequencing was by immunoSEQ multiplex PCR. The repertoire has fewer than 200,000 clones, roughly 9.4% of them found once; the top ten carry 1% to 1.5%. The sample consisted of PBMCs. Receptor source: a woman aged 30 to 39 in good health and CMV-seropositive.

This clone was seen a handful of times. CDR3 DNA sequence: TGTGCCAGCAGCTCATTTTTAACAGGGGTCTCTGGGGCCAACGTCCTGACTTTC. This sequence encodes CASSSFLTGVSGANVLTF. The V gene is TRBV5-4, the J gene TRBJ2-6; 7 bases fit TRBD1. Per germline, CDR1 SGHNT and CDR2 YYREEE (reference sequence). The CDR3 has 18 amino acids. The ends lost 3 bases at V and 0 bases at J; junction bases unmatched: 9.

In its sample, this clone was seen a few times. This chain connects TRBV4-1 to TRBJ2-5; 7 bases fit TRBD1. J was trimmed by 1 base and V by 5 bases; bases with no gene match: 4. CDR1 MGHRA and CDR2 YSYEKL come from the germline V gene. The CDR3 runs 14 residues. The CDR3 DNA reads TGCGCCAGCAGCGCCGGGACAGTCCAAGAGACCCAGTACTTC. It codes for CASSAGTVQETQYF.

This chain uses TRBV6-5 with TRBJ2-7, with TRBD2 identical over 7 bases. V gave up 2 bases and J gave up 4 bases; unmatched junction bases: 11. The CDR3 is made up of 16 amino acids. Germline-derived CDR1 and CDR2 are MNHEY and SVGAGI. The CDR3 DNA sequence: TGTGCCAGCAGTTACGCGCCACTTGCGGGGGAATACGAGCAGTACTTC. Translation: CASSYAPLAGEYEQYF.

This clone has more than one count but fewer than ten. The genes are TRBV10-2 and TRBJ2-5, with D tentatively TRBD1 (6 bases). Trimming took 6 bases from V and 1 from J, leaving 9 bases between them. CDR3 length: 13 amino acids. The germline gives CDR1 WSHSY, CDR2 SAAADI. This CDR3 is CASRKDSQETQYF. The CDR3, as DNA: TGCGCCAGCAGAAAGGACAGCCAAGAGACCCAGTACTTC.

This clone was counted between two and nine times. The chain carries TRBV10-3 and TRBJ2-3; no clear D gene. Germline V gives CDR1 ENHRY, CDR2 SYGVKD. The V end was cut by 8 bases, the J end by 1 base, with 13 bases between. The CDR3 covers 14 residues. In DNA form, the CDR3 reads TGTGCCATCCTAACCAATCCCCGCACAGATACGCAGTATTTT. It translates to CAILTNPRTDTQYF.

This clone was observed a handful of times. The gene calls are TRBV19 and TRBJ1-2, with unresolved D. CDR3 length equals 14 residues. The germline V gene encodes CDR1 LNHDA and CDR2 SQIVND (reference sequence). The ends were cut back, 3 bases at V and 2 bases at J, with 10 bases in the middle. In DNA, the CDR3 is TGTGCCAGTAGTATCCGGGGTGGGAACTATGGCTACACCTTC. Translated: CASSIRGGNYGYTF.

This clone has ten or more counts. The chain carries TRBV4-1 and TRBJ2-7, with 11 bases that match TRBD1. With 4 bases clipped from V and 9 bases from J, the junction kept 8 bases outside the gene matches. Per the germline V gene, CDR1 is MGHRA and CDR2 is YSYEKL. The CDR3 loop spans 14 amino acids. The CDR3 DNA sequence: TGCGCCAGCAGCCCGCGGGACAGGGGGACTGGGCAGTACTTC. This encodes CASSPRDRGTGQYF.

This clone was recorded a few times. The chain is built from TRBV29-1 and TRBJ2-1; 7 bases fit TRBD2. Per germline, CDR1 SQVTM and CDR2 ANQGSEA. CDR3 size: 12 residues. After removal of 7 bases from V and 5 bases from J, the junction contained 5 bases not matched to a gene. In DNA, the CDR3 is TGCAGCGCCCGGGACTATGACAATGAGCAGTTCTTC. As protein: CSARDYDNEQFF.

This clone was detected only a few times. The rearrangement uses TRBV2 and TRBJ2-7; possibly TRBD2 for D (5 bases). Trimming took off 6 bases at V and 0 bases at J, with 15 bases between the two ends. The CDR3 spans 15 residues. Germline CDR1 SNHLY, CDR2 FYNNEI. This CDR3 is CASRPLGLDSYEQYF. CDR3 nucleotides: TGTGCCAGCAGACCCCTAGGACTCGACTCCTACGAGCAGTACTTC. The whole variable domain, remainder taken from reference TRBV2 and TRBJ2-7, is EPEVTQTPSHQVTQMGQEVILRCVPISNHLYFYWYRQILGQKVEFLVSFYNNEISEKSEIFDDQFSVERPDGSNFTLKIRSTKLEDSAMYFCASRPLGLDSYEQYFGPGTRLTVT.